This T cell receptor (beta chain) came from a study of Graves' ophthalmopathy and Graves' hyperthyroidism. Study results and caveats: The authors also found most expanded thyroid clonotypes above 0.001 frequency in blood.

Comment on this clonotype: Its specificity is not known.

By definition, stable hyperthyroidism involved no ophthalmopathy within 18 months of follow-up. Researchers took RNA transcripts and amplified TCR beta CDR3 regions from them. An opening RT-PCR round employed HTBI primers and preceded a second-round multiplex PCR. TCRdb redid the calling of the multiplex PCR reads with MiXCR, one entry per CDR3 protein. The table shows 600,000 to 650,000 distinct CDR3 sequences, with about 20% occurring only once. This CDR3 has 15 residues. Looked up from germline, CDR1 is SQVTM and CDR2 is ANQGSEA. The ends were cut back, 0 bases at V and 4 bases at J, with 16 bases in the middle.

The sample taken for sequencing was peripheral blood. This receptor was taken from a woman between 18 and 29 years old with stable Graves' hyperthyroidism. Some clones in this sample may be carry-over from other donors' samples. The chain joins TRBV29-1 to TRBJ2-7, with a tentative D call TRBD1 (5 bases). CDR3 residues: CSVEDSDSGVYEQYF. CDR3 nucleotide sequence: TGCAGCGTTGAAGACAGTGACAGTGGGGTTTACGAGCAGTACTTC.